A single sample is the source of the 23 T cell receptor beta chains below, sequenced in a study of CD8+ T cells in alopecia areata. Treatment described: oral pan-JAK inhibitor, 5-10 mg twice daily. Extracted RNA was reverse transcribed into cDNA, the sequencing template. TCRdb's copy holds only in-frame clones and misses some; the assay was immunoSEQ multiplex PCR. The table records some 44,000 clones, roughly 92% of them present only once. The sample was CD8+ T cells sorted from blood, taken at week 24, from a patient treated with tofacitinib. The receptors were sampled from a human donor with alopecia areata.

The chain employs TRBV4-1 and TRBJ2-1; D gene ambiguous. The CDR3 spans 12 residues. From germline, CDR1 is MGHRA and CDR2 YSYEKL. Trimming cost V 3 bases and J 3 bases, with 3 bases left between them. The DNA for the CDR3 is TGCGCCAGCAGCCAGTACTACAATGAGCAGTTCTTC. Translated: CASSQYYNEQFF.

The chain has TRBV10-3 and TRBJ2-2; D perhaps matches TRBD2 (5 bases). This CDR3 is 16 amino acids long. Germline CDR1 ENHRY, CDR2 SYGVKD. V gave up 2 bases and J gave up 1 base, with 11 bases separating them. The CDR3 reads CAISETAGVNTGELFF. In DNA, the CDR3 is TGTGCCATCAGTGAGACTGCGGGCGTGAACACCGGGGAGCTGTTTTTT.

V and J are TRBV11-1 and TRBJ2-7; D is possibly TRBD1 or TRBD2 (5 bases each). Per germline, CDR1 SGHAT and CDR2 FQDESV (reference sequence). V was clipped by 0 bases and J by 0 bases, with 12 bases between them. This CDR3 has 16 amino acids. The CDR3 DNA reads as TGTGCCAGCAGCTTAGCACGGGACCGTCCCTCCTACGAGCAGTACTTC. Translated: CASSLARDRPSYEQYF.

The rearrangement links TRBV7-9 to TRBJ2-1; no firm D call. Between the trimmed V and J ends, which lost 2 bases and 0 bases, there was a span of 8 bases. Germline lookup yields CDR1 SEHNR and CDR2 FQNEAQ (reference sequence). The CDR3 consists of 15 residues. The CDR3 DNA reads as TGTGCCAGCAGCTTAACCCCAAGCTCCTACAATGAGCAGTTCTTC. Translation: CASSLTPSSYNEQFF.

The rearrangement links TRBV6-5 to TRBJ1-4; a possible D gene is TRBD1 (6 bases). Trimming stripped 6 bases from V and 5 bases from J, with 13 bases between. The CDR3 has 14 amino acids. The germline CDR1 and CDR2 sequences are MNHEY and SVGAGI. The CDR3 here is CASSSRQGNEKLFF. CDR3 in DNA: TGTGCCAGCAGCAGCCGCCAGGGGAATGAAAAACTGTTTTTT.

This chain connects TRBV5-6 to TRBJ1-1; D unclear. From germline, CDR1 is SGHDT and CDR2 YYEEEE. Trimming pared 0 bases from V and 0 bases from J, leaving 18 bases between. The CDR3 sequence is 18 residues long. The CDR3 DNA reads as TGTGCCAGCAGCTTGGTCGTCCCACGTCCCGACATGAACACTGAAGCTTTCTTT. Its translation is CASSLVVPRPDMNTEAFF.

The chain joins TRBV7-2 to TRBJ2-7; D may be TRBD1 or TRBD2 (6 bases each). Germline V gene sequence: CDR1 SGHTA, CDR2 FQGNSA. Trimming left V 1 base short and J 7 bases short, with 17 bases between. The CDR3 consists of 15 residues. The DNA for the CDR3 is TGTGCCAGCAGCTTAGGTTGGGGGGCCGGGGTGGAGCAGTACTTC. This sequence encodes CASSLGWGAGVEQYF.

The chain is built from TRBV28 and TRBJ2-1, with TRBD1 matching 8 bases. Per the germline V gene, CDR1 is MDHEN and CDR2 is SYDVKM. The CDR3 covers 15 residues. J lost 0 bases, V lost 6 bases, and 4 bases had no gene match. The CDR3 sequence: CASRSDRGSYNEQFF. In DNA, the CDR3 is TGTGCCAGCAGATCTGACAGGGGCTCCTACAATGAGCAGTTCTTC.

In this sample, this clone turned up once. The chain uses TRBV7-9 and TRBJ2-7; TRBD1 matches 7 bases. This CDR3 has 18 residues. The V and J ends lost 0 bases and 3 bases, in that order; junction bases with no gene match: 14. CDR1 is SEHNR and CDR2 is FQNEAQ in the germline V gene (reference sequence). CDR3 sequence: CASSLAPGSGTENYEQYF. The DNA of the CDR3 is TGTGCCAGCAGCTTAGCGCCTGGGTCCGGGACAGAAAACTACGAGCAGTACTTC.

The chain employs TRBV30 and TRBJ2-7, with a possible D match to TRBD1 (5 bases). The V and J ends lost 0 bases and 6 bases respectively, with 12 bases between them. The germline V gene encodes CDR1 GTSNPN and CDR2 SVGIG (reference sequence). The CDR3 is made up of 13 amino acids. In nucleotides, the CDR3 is TGTGCCTGGAGTGTACTCCAGGGTAGCGAGCAGTACTTC. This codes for CAWSVLQGSEQYF.

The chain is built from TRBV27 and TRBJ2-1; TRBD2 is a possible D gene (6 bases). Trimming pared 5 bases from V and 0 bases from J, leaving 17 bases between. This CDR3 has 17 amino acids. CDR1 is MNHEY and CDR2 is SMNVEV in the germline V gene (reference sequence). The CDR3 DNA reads TGTGCCAGCAGTCACGTTGTTGGGGGGAGCTCCTACAATGAGCAGTTCTTC. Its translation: CASSHVVGGSSYNEQFF.

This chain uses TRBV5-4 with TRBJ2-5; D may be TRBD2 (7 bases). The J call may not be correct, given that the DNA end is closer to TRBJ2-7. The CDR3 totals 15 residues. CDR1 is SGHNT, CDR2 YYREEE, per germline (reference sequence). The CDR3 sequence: CASSFGLDRSYEQYF. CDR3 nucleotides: TGTGCCAGCAGCTTTGGACTAGACAGGTCCTACGAGCAGTACTTC.

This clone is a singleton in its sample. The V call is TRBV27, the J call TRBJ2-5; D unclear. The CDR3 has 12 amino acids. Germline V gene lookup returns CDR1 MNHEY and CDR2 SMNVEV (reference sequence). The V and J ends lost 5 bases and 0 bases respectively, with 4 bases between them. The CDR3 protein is CASSPNQETQYF. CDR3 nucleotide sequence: TGTGCCAGCAGTCCGAACCAAGAGACCCAGTACTTC.

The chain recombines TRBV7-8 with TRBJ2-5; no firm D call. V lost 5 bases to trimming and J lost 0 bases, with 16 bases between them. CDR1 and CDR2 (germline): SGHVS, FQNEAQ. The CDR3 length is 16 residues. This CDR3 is CASSQNRVPYQETQYF. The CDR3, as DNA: TGTGCCAGCAGCCAGAACCGGGTCCCGTACCAAGAGACCCAGTACTTC.

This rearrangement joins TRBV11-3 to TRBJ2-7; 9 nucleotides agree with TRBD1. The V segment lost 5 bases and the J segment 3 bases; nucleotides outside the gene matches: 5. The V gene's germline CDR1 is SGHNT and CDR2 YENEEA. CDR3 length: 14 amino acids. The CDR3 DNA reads TGTGCCAGCAGCCGTGGACAGGGGAGCTACGAGCAGTACTTC. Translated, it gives CASSRGQGSYEQYF.

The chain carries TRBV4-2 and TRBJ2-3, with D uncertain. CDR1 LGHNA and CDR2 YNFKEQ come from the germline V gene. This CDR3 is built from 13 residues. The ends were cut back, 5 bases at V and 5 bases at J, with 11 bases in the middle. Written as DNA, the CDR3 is TGTGCCAGCAGCGAGGTGAGCCGAGATACGCAGTATTTT. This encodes CASSEVSRDTQYF.

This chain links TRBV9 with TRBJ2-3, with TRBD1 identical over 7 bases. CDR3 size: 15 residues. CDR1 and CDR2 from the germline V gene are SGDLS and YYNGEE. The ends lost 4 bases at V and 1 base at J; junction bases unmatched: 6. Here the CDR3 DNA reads TGTGCCAGCAGCCCGAGGGGACAGCGCACAGATACGCAGTATTTT. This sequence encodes CASSPRGQRTDTQYF. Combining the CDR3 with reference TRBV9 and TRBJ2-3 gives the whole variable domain DSGVTQTPKHLITATGQRVTLRCSPRSGDLSVYWYQQSLDQGLQFLIQYYNGEERAKGNILERFSAQQFPDLHSELNLSSLELGDSALYFCASSPRGQRTDTQYFGPGTRLTVL.

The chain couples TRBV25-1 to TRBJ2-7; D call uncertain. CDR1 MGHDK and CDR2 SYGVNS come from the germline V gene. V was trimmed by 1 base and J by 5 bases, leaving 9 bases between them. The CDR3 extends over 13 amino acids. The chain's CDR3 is CASSELMENEQYF. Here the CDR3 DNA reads TGTGCCAGCAGTGAATTAATGGAAAACGAGCAGTACTTC.

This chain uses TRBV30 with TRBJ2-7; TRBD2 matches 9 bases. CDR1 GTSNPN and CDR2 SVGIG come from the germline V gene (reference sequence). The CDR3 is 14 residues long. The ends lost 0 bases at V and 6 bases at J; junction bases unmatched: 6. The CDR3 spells CAWSVGTSLREQYF. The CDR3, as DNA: TGTGCCTGGAGTGTGGGGACTAGCCTCCGCGAGCAGTACTTC.

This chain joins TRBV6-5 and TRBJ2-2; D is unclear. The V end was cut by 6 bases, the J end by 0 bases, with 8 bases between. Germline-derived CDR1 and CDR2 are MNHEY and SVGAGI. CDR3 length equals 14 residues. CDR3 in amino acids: CASSGTSNTGELFF. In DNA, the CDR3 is TGTGCCAGCAGCGGTACGTCGAACACCGGGGAGCTGTTTTTT.

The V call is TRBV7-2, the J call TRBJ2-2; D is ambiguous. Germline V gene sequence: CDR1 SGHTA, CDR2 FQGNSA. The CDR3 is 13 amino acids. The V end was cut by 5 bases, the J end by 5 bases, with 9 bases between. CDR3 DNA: TGTGCCAGCAGCCCCGGGTTGACCGGGGAGCTGTTTTTT. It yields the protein CASSPGLTGELFF.

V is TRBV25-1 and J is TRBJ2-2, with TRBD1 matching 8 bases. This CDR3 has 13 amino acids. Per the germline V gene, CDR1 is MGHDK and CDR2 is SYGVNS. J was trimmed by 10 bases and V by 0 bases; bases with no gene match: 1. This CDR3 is CASSEYQGAELFF. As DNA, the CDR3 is TGTGCCAGCAGTGAATACCAGGGGGCGGAGCTGTTTTTT.

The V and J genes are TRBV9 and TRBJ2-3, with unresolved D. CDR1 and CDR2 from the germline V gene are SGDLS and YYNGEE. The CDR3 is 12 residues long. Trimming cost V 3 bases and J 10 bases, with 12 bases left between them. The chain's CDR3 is CASSGERSAQYF. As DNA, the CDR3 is TGTGCCAGCAGCGGAGAGAGGAGTGCGCAGTATTTT.